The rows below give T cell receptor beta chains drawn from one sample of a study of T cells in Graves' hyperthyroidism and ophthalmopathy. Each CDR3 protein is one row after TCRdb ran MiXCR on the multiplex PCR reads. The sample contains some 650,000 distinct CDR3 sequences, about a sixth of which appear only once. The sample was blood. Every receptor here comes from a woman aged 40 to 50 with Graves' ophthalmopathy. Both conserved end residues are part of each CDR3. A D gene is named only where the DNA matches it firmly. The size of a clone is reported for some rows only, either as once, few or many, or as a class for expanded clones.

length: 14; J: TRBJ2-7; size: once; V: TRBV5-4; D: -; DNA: TGTGCCAGCAGCTTGACCCCCCAGGGCTACGAGCAGTACTTC; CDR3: CASSLTPQGYEQYF
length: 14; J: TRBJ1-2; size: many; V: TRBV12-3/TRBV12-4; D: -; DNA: TGTGCCAGCAGTTTACGGCAGGGGACCTATGGCTACACCTTC; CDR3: CASSLRQGTYGYTF
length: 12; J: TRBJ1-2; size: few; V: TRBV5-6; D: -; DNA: TGTGCCAGCAGCTTGACGGTTCTGGGCTACACCTTC; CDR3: CASSLTVLGYTF
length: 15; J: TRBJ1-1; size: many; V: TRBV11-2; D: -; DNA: TGTGCCAGCAGCTTAGTTCTGATGCGGGACACTGAAGCTTTCTTT; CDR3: CASSLVLMRDTEAFF
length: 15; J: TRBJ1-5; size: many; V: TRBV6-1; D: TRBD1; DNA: TGTGCCAGCAGTGAAGGTGCAGGGGGAAATCAGCCCCAGCATTTT; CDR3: CASSEGAGGNQPQHF
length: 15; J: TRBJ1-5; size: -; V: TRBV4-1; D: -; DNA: TGCGCCAGCAGCCAAGTGACGGCGGTCGGTCAGCCCCAGCATTTT; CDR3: CASSQVTAVGQPQHF
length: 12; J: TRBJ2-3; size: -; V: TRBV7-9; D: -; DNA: TGTGCCAGCAGCTCCGTCGGGTATACGCAGTATTTT; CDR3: CASSSVGYTQYF
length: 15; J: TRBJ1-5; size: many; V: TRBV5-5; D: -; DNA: TGTGCCAGCAGCTTGGCTGTACTTAGCAATCAGCCCCAGCATTTT; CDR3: CASSLAVLSNQPQHF
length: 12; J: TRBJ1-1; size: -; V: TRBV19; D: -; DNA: TGTGCCAGTAGTATTACGAACACTGAAGCTTTCTTT; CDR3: CASSITNTEAFF
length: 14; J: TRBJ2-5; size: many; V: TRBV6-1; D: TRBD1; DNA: TGTGCCAGCAGTGCGTACAGGGGGCGAGAGACCCAGTACTTC; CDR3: CASSAYRGRETQYF